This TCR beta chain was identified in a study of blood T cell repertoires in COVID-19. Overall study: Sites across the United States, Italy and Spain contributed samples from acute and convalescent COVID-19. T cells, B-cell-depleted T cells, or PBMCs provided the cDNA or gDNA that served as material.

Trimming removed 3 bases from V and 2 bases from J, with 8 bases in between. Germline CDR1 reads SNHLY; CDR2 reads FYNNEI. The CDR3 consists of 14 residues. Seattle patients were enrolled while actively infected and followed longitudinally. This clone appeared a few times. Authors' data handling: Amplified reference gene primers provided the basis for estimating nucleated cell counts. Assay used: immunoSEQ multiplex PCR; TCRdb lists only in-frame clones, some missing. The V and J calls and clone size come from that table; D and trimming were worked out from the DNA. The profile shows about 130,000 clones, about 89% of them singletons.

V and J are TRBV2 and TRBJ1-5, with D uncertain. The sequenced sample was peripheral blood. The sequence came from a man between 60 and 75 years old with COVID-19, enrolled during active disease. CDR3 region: CASSDYRGNQPQHF. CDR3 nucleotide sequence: TGTGCCAGCAGTGACTACCGCGGCAATCAGCCCCAGCATTTT.